These 13 T cell receptor beta chains originate from one sample sequenced in a study of T cell responses to AZD1222 COVID-19 vaccine. The data were produced by immunoSEQ multiplex PCR, yet TCRdb's version contains in-frame clones alone and is incomplete. Of roughly 170,000 clones in the sample, just under 95% were seen once. The source material was peripheral blood, sampled on day 0 of AZD1222 vaccination. Receptors were obtained from an adult in good health.

The chain carries TRBV7-9 and TRBJ1-2, with 12 bases aligning to TRBD1. CDR1 is SEHNR and CDR2 is FQNEAQ in the germline V gene (reference sequence). The CDR3 is made up of 14 amino acids. V dropped 5 bases and J dropped 8; count of bases not matched to a gene: 6. The CDR3 region has the DNA TGTGCCAGCAGCCCGGGACAGGGGGCCGTCGGCTACACCTTC. Protein: CASSPGQGAVGYTF.

This chain uses TRBV6-5 with TRBJ2-5; D gene uncertain. Germline CDR1 MNHEY, CDR2 SVGAGI. The CDR3 contains 11 residues. Trimming took off 2 bases at V and 5 bases at J, with 3 bases between the two ends. This chain's CDR3 is CASSYEETQYF. CDR3 coding DNA: TGTGCCAGCAGTTACGAGGAGACCCAGTACTTC.

V and J are TRBV7-9 and TRBJ1-1, with D possibly matching TRBD1 (6 bases). Trimming took 1 base from V and 4 from J, leaving 7 bases between them. This CDR3 spans 13 amino acids. The germline V gene has CDR1 SEHNR and CDR2 FQNEAQ (reference sequence). The CDR3 region is CASSLEGGTEAFF. The DNA of the CDR3 is TGTGCCAGCAGCTTAGAAGGGGGCACTGAAGCTTTCTTT.

This sequence joins TRBV9 and TRBJ2-3; D gene unclear. The CDR3 consists of 12 residues. The V gene lost 3 bases and the J gene lost 3 bases, with 5 bases spanning the gap. Germline CDR1 SGDLS, CDR2 YYNGEE. CDR3 sequence: CASSAYTDTQYF. The CDR3 coding sequence is TGTGCCAGCAGCGCCTATACAGATACGCAGTATTTT.

The V gene is TRBV18, the J gene TRBJ1-2, with no clear D. Germline loops: CDR1 KGHSH, CDR2 LQKENI. The germline V and J ends were trimmed by 0 bases and 0 bases, with 14 bases remaining between them. The CDR3 extends over 17 amino acids. The CDR3 is CASSPPSRLGTNYGYTF. The CDR3 coding sequence is TGTGCCAGCTCACCACCTTCAAGGTTGGGAACTAACTATGGCTACACCTTC.

This clone has just a few counts. This rearrangement joins TRBV27 to TRBJ2-1; 8 positions match TRBD1. Germline loops: CDR1 MNHEY, CDR2 SMNVEV (reference sequence). The V gene end was trimmed by 5 bases and the J gene end by 8 bases; junction bases not matched to a gene: 8. The CDR3 extends over 14 amino acids. The CDR3 DNA follows: TGTGCCAGCAGTGCTTCCGCGACAGGGGATGAGCAGTTCTTC. Translating it yields CASSASATGDEQFF.

This chain uses TRBV15 with TRBJ1-2; D gene ambiguous. CDR3 size: 14 residues. Germline V CDR1 and CDR2: LNHNV, YYDKDF (reference sequence). Deletions cut 5 bases from V and 7 bases from J, with 17 bases between. CDR3 region: CATSRPGSGGGYTF. CDR3 DNA: TGTGCCACCAGCCGACCGGGGTCGGGAGGTGGCTACACCTTC.

In nucleotides, the CDR3 is TGTGCCAGCTCACCATTTGCCGGGGAAAACAATGAGCAGTTCTTC. Its protein product is CASSPFAGENNEQFF. The chain couples TRBV18 to TRBJ2-1, with a tentative D call TRBD2 (5 bases). Trimming removed 2 bases from V and 5 bases from J, with 13 bases in between. The CDR3 sequence is 15 residues long. Germline loops: CDR1 KGHSH, CDR2 LQKENI.

The CDR3 DNA follows: TGTGCCAGCAGTCTCGACAGCTCCTATAATTCACCCCTCCACTTT. Translating gives CASSLDSSYNSPLHF. This sequence joins TRBV6-6 and TRBJ1-6; possible D gene TRBD1, 5 bases. Germline CDR1 MNHNY, CDR2 SVGAGI (reference sequence). The CDR3 runs 15 residues. V was cut by 5 bases and J by 0 bases, with 8 bases left in between.

This clone was picked up one time. This chain joins TRBV11-2 and TRBJ1-5; D is undetermined. CDR1 is SGHAT and CDR2 is FQNNGV in the germline V gene. CDR3 length: 15 residues. Trimming took 5 bases from V and 2 from J, leaving 13 bases between them. The CDR3 region has the DNA TGTGCCAGCAGCCCTGGGTCCAGGCGCAATCAGCCCCAGCATTTT. Translating it yields CASSPGSRRNQPQHF.

The CDR3 sequence: CASSTRNTGELFF. The CDR3, as DNA: TGTGCCAGCAGTACGAGAAACACCGGGGAGCTGTTTTTT. This chain links TRBV6-5 with TRBJ2-2; D ambiguous. Per the germline V gene, CDR1 is MNHEY and CDR2 is SVGAGI. V was cut by 5 bases and J by 2 bases, with 6 bases left in between. The CDR3 extends over 13 amino acids.

V gene TRBV6-2 or TRBV6-3 combines with J gene TRBJ2-5; 9 bases match TRBD1. Germline V gene data show CDR1 as MNHEY and CDR2 as SVGEGT. J gave up 5 bases and V 5 bases, and 9 bases lay outside the gene matches. This CDR3 contains 15 residues. In DNA form, the CDR3 reads TGTGCCAGCAGTCCGCAGACAGGGGGATACGAGACCCAGTACTTC. Its translation: CASSPQTGGYETQYF.

This clone has only a few counts. V and J are TRBV27 and TRBJ1-1; tentatively, D is TRBD1 (5 bases). CDR1 MNHEY and CDR2 SMNVEV come from the germline V gene (reference sequence). CDR3 length equals 14 residues. Trimming pared 7 bases from V and 4 bases from J, leaving 16 bases between. CDR3 bases: TGTGCCAGCATGATACGGACGGGGACCACTGAAGCTTTCTTT. Residues: CASMIRTGTTEAFF.